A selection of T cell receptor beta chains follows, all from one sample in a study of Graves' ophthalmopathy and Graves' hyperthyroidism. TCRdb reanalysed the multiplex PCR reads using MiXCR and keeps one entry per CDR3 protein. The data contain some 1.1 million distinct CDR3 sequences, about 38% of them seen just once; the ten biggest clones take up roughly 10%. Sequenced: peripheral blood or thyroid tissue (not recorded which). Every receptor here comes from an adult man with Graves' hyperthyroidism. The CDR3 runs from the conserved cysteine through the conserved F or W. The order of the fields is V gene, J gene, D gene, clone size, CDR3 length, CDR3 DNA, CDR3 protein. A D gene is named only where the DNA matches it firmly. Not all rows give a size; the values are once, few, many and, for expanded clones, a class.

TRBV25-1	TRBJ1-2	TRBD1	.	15	TGTGCCAGCGTTAAAGGGGACAGTGTAAACTATGGCTACACCTTC	CASVKGDSVNYGYTF
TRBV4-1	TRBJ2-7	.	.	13	TGCGCCAGCAGCACCTACACGGGGCACGAGCAGTACTTC	CASSTYTGHEQYF
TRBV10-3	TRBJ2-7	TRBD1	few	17	TGTGCCAGCAGTTACGTGTTGGGACAGGGAATTTCGTACGAGCAGTACTTC	CASSYVLGQGISYEQYF
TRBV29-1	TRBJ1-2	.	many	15	TGCAGCGTTGAAGAGGAGGCCACCGAGCCCTATGGCTACACCTTC	CSVEEEATEPYGYTF
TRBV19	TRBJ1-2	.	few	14	TGTGCCAGTAGTATTGGTCAGTTTGTTGATGGCTACACCTTC	CASSIGQFVDGYTF
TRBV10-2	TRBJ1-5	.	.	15	TGCGCCAGCAGAGTAGGTCTGGGGGCAGGCCAGCCCCAGCATTTT	CASRVGLGAGQPQHF
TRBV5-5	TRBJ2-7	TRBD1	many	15	TGTGCCAGCAGGACCGGGACAGGGGGCTACTACGAGCAGTACTTC	CASRTGTGGYYEQYF
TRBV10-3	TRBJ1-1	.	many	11	TGTGCCATCCTCGCGGGGACTGAAGCTTTCTTT	CAILAGTEAFF
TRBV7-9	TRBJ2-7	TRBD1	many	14	TGTGCCAGCAGCTTAGGGACAGGGTTCTACGAGCAGTACTTC	CASSLGTGFYEQYF
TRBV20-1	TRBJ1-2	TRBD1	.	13	TGCAGTGCTAGAGATCAGGGGGCAAATGGCTACACCTTC	CSARDQGANGYTF
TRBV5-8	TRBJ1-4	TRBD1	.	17	TGTGCCAGCAGCTTGTATGAGGGGGCCGCCGCTAATGAAAAACTGTTTTTT	CASSLYEGAAANEKLFF
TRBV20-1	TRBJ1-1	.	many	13	TGCAGTGCTAGCGACTCAAGGGGCACTGAAGCTTTCTTT	CSASDSRGTEAFF
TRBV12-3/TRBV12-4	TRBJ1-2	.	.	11	TGTGCCAGCAGTCCCCTAGACAGTCACACCTTC	CASSPLDSHTF
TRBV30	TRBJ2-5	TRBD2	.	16	TGTGCCTGGACGATATCCGGGACTAGAATGGGGGAGACCCAGTACTTC	CAWTISGTRMGETQYF
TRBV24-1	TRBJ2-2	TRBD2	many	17	TGTGCCACCAGTGATTTAGGAGCGGGAGGGCCTGGCGGGGAGCTGTTTTTT	CATSDLGAGGPGGELFF
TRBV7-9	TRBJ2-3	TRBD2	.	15	TGTGCCAGCAGCTCCCGGGAGGCCAACAGAGATACGCAGTATTTT	CASSSREANRDTQYF
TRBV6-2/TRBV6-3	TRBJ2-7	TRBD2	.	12	TGTGCCAGCAAAACTAGCGGGAACGTGCAGTACTTC	CASKTSGNVQYF
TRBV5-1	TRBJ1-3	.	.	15	TGCGCCAGCAGCTTGCAGGGCGTCTCTGGAAACACCATATATTTT	CASSLQGVSGNTIYF
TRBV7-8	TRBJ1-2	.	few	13	TGTGCCAGCAGCGCACGGGCAGGCGGTGGCTACACCTTC	CASSARAGGGYTF
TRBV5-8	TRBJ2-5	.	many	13	TGTGCCAGCAGCCCTCAGAAACACGAGACCCAGTACTTC	CASSPQKHETQYF
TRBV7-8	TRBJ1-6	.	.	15	TGTGCCAGCAGCTCCCGCGGGAGCCGGGGAGAGCCCCTCCACTTT	CASSSRGSRGEPLHF
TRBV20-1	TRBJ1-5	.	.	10	TGCAGTGCTAGAGCTCGTCCCCAGCATTTT	CSARARPQHF
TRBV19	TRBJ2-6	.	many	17	TGTGCCAGTACCACTCCGGGAGCAGGTTCTGGGGCCAACGTCCTGACTTTC	CASTTPGAGSGANVLTF